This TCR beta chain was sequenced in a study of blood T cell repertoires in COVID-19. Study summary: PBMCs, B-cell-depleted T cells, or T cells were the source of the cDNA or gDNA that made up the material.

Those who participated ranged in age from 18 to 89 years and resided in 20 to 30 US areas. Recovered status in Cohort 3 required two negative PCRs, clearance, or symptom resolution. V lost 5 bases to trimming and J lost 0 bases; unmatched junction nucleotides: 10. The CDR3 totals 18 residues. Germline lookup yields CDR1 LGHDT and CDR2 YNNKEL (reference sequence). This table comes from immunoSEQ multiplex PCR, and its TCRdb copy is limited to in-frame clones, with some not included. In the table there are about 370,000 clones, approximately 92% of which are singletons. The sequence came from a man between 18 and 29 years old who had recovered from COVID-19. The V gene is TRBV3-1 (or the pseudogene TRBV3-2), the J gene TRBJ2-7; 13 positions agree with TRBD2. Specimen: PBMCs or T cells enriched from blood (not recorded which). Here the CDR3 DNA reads TGTGCCAGCAGCAAGCCTGGGACTAGCGGGGCGAGCTCCTACGAGCAGTACTTC. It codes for CASSKPGTSGASSYEQYF.